This paragraph covers one T cell receptor beta chain sequence. Its target is unknown. This specimen belongs to a study of cytomegalovirus exposure and HLA in healthy donors. Study outcomes and limitations: Earlier results showed most TCR beta V segments being productive about 87% or about 30% of the time. Follow-up analysis later connected one missense variant in DCLRE1C with trimming of TCR beta V- and J-genes.

CDR3 size: 14 residues. V shed 6 bases and J 4 bases; nucleotides not matched to a gene: 6. Germline loops: CDR1 SNHLY, CDR2 FYNNEI. Researchers ran the PCR with 60 Vbeta and 13 Jbeta primers. Profiled with immunoSEQ multiplex PCR; TCRdb holds only in-frame clones, not every one. This table has under 200,000 clones, around three quarters appearing once. The clonotype was recovered from a woman in her 30s in good health and CMV-seronegative. The chain employs TRBV2 and TRBJ1-2, with 9 nucleotides matching TRBD1. Sequenced input: PBMCs. The CDR3 region is CASRERQGVYGYTF. In DNA, the CDR3 is TGTGCCAGCAGGGAGCGACAGGGGGTCTATGGCTACACCTTC.